A single sample is the source of the 29 T cell receptor beta chains below, sequenced in a study of siplizumab effects on memory and regulatory T cells. Sequenced by immunoSEQ multiplex PCR; TCRdb stores in-frame clones only, minus some. The top ten hold 5.5% to 7.5% of the sample, which has 94,000 or so clones, roughly 93% seen once. The sample comprised CD8+ T cells sorted from blood. These receptors were collected from a human donor in good health.

Only one count was recorded for this clone. The gene calls are TRBV9 and TRBJ2-7; 8 bases line up with TRBD1. V lost 3 bases and J lost 0; bases outside the gene matches: 2. The germline CDR1 and CDR2 sequences are SGDLS and YYNGEE. There are 14 residues in the CDR3. CDR3: CASSGTGPSYEQYF. The DNA for the CDR3 is TGTGCCAGCAGCGGGACAGGGCCCTCCTACGAGCAGTACTTC.

The chain joins TRBV4-1 to TRBJ2-7; a possible D gene is TRBD2 (6 bases). Trimming stripped 1 base from V and 2 bases from J, with 9 bases between. Germline V gene lookup returns CDR1 MGHRA and CDR2 YSYEKL. The CDR3 has 14 amino acids. CDR3 nucleotides: TGCGCCAGCAGCCAAGTCACGGGGGCCTACGAGCAGTACTTC. It translates to CASSQVTGAYEQYF.

The chain couples TRBV4-1 to TRBJ2-1; no reliable D call. Germline V lookup: CDR1 MGHRA, CDR2 YSYEKL. This CDR3 comprises 14 residues. V lost 0 bases, J lost 5 bases, and 8 bases lay in between. CDR3: CASSQEFDNNEQFF. The CDR3 DNA is TGCGCCAGCAGCCAAGAATTCGACAACAATGAGCAGTTCTTC.

This chain uses TRBV5-4 with TRBJ2-5; 8 bases are a match to TRBD2. Matching the DNA end better, TRBJ2-7 makes the J call doubtful. From germline, CDR1 is SGHNT and CDR2 YYREEE (reference sequence). The CDR3 covers 15 residues. CDR3 DNA: TGTGCCAGCAGCTTGGATACTAGCGGAAACTACGAGCAGTACTTC. It yields the protein CASSLDTSGNYEQYF.

This clone was seen once. CDR3 bases: TGCAGCGTGCGGCGGGCGGGAGGGCCGGTGTTGCCAGATACGCAGTATTTT. Residues: CSVRRAGGPVLPDTQYF. This chain connects TRBV29-1 to TRBJ2-3; 9 bases agree with TRBD2. Germline-derived CDR1 and CDR2 are SQVTM and ANQGSEA. This CDR3 is built from 17 residues. V dropped 6 bases and J dropped 4; count of bases not matched to a gene: 17.

V usage is TRBV19 and J usage is TRBJ1-5, with unresolved D. Between the trimmed V and J ends, which lost 4 bases and 3 bases, there was a span of 4 bases. Germline CDR1 reads LNHDA; CDR2 reads SQIVND (reference sequence). The CDR3 extends over 12 amino acids. The DNA of the CDR3 is TGTGCCAGTAGTACTAACAATCAGCCCCAGCATTTT. This encodes CASSTNNQPQHF. Supplemented by reference TRBV19 and TRBJ1-5, the full variable domain reads DGGITQSPKYLFRKEGQNVTLSCEQNLNHDAMYWYRQDPGQGLRLIYYSQIVNDFQKGDIAEGYSVSREKKESFPLTVTSAQKNPTAFYLCASSTNNQPQHFGDGTRLSIL.

The V gene is TRBV7-6, the J gene TRBJ1-4; the D gene is possibly TRBD1 (6 bases). The CDR3 extends over 15 amino acids. Trimming cost V 1 base and J 2 bases, with 8 bases left between them. The V gene's germline CDR1 is SGHVS and CDR2 FNYEAQ. The CDR3 region has the DNA TGTGCCAGCAGCTTAGATACAGGGACTAATGAAAAACTGTTTTTT. Protein: CASSLDTGTNEKLFF.

The chain combines TRBV30 with TRBJ1-2; D gene ambiguous. CDR1 GTSNPN and CDR2 SVGIG come from the germline V gene (reference sequence). CDR3 length equals 13 residues. V dropped 4 bases and J dropped 1 base, with 10 bases sitting between them. The CDR3 region is CAWTRPLNYGYTF. CDR3 DNA sequence: TGTGCCTGGACGCGCCCGCTTAACTATGGCTACACCTTC.

This chain links TRBV28 with TRBJ2-1; 9 nucleotides match TRBD1. Germline values: CDR1 MDHEN, CDR2 SYDVKM. The CDR3 is 14 residues long. Unmatched junction bases numbered 5, after V lost 3 bases and J lost 8 bases. The CDR3: CASSLDRGKDEQFF. The CDR3 region has the DNA TGTGCCAGCAGTTTGGACAGGGGTAAGGATGAGCAGTTCTTC.

As DNA, the CDR3 is TGTGCCAGCAGTCCAGACCCTTCTCAGCAGTACTTC. This sequence encodes CASSPDPSQQYF. The chain employs TRBV13 and TRBJ2-7; D is uncertain. CDR1 and CDR2 from the germline V gene are PRHDT and FYEKMQ (reference sequence). V was clipped by 6 bases and J by 8 bases, with 14 bases between them. This CDR3 has 12 residues.

Here the CDR3 reads CASREGLAAHEQFF. In nucleotides, the CDR3 is TGCGCCAGCAGGGAAGGACTAGCGGCCCATGAGCAGTTCTTC. The chain is built from TRBV10-2 and TRBJ2-1; 10 positions agree with TRBD2. The germline V gene has CDR1 WSHSY and CDR2 SAAADI. V gave up 6 bases and J gave up 8 bases; unmatched junction bases: 7. The CDR3 has 14 amino acids.

V and J are TRBV7-2 and TRBJ2-5, with D maybe TRBD2 (5 bases). The V gene lost 4 bases and the J gene lost 5 bases, with 17 bases spanning the gap. Germline V CDR1 and CDR2: SGHTA, FQGNSA. The CDR3 consists of 15 residues. CDR3 loop: CASSSPGLGQETQYF. In DNA form, the CDR3 reads TGTGCCAGCAGCTCCCCGGGGTTAGGTCAGGAGACCCAGTACTTC.

The genes are TRBV5-8 and TRBJ2-5, with TRBD1 matching 11 bases. Trimming cost V 5 bases and J 4 bases; bases outside gene matches: 7. The length of the CDR3 is 15 residues. Germline V gene sequence: CDR1 SGHTS, CDR2 YDEGEE. The CDR3 nucleotides are TGTGCCAGCAGGCTTGGACAGGGGGCTAGAGAGACCCAGTACTTC. Translation: CASRLGQGARETQYF.

This sequence joins TRBV19 and TRBJ2-1; 9 bases match TRBD2. The CDR3 loop spans 16 amino acids. Germline V lookup: CDR1 LNHDA, CDR2 SQIVND (reference sequence). Trimming took 5 bases from V and 3 from J; bases not matched to a gene: 8. CDR3 amino acids: CASSVAAGGFYNEQFF. The CDR3 DNA reads as TGTGCCAGTAGTGTAGCAGCGGGGGGTTTCTACAATGAGCAGTTCTTC.

This clone has a handful of counts. This chain joins TRBV9 and TRBJ2-2; 9 nucleotides align to TRBD1. CDR3 length: 16 residues. J was trimmed by 5 bases and V by 0 bases; bases with no gene match: 5. In germline, CDR1 is SGDLS, CDR2 YYNGEE. CDR3 sequence reads: CASSVAGTGTTGELFF. The CDR3 DNA is TGTGCCAGCAGCGTAGCAGGGACAGGGACGACCGGGGAGCTGTTTTTT.

The genes are TRBV30 and TRBJ1-1, with D possibly being TRBD1 (5 bases). Trimming removed 4 bases at V and 3 bases at J, with 15 bases between. Germline values: CDR1 GTSNPN, CDR2 SVGIG (reference sequence). This CDR3 spans 14 amino acids. The CDR3 here is CAWTPGTGDTEAFF. DNA of the CDR3: TGTGCCTGGACCCCGGGGACGGGCGACACTGAAGCTTTCTTT.

The V call is TRBV7-6, the J call TRBJ2-7; D possibly corresponds to TRBD2 (5 bases). The CDR3 contains 13 residues. V was trimmed by 0 bases and J by 4 bases, leaving 7 bases between them. Looked up from germline, CDR1 is SGHVS and CDR2 is FNYEAQ. In nucleotides, the CDR3 is TGTGCCAGCAGCTTAGCGGGAGATTACGAGCAGTACTTC. As protein: CASSLAGDYEQYF. Using reference TRBV7-6 and TRBJ2-7 for the parts outside the CDR3, the full variable domain is GAGVSQSPRYKVTKRGQDVALRCDPISGHVSLYWYRQALGQGPEFLTYFNYEAQQDKSGLPNDRFSAERPEGSISTLTIQRTEQRDSAMYRCASSLAGDYEQYFGPGTRLTVT.

The J gene is TRBJ1-1, the V gene TRBV5-5; 11 positions match TRBD1. With 4 bases clipped from V and 4 bases from J, the junction kept 9 bases outside the gene matches. Germline CDR1 is SGHKS and CDR2 is YYEKEE (reference sequence). This CDR3 contains 16 residues. CDR3 DNA: TGTGCCAGCAGCGACGGGACAGGGGGGTTTGGCACTGAAGCTTTCTTT. Translating it yields CASSDGTGGFGTEAFF.

The J gene is TRBJ2-7, the V gene TRBV30; 7 bases match TRBD2. The CDR3 length is 15 residues. V trimming: 3 bases; J trimming: 6 bases; junction bases outside the gene matches: 14. The germline CDR1 and CDR2 sequences are GTSNPN and SVGIG (reference sequence). The CDR3 is CAWRPGLAGVVEQYF. The CDR3 nucleotides are TGTGCCTGGAGGCCCGGCCTGGCGGGAGTTGTCGAGCAGTACTTC.

J is TRBJ1-2 and V is TRBV7-8; D is unclear. The germline CDR1 and CDR2 sequences are SGHVS and FQNEAQ. The V and J ends lost 1 base and 8 bases respectively, with 11 bases between them. The CDR3 sequence is 13 residues long. As DNA, the CDR3 is TGTGCCAGCAGCTTAGGCGGACCCTCAGGCTACACCTTC. It encodes CASSLGGPSGYTF.

In this sample, this clone turned up once. CDR3 coding DNA: TGTGCCAGTAACCTATACATGGGACACGGAGGCGATGAGCAGTTCTTC. It encodes CASNLYMGHGGDEQFF. The chain uses TRBV19 and TRBJ2-1, with D possibly matching TRBD1 (6 bases). V lost 7 bases and J 8 bases, leaving 24 bases between the germline ends. Germline V lookup: CDR1 LNHDA, CDR2 SQIVND (reference sequence). The CDR3 has 16 residues.

The V and J genes are TRBV7-9 and TRBJ2-3, with 11 bases matching TRBD1. This CDR3 is built from 16 residues. Germline loops: CDR1 SEHNR, CDR2 FQNEAQ (reference sequence). With 5 bases clipped from V and 1 base from J, the junction kept 5 bases outside the gene matches. The CDR3 reads CASSPGQGVGTDTQYF. CDR3 DNA: TGTGCCAGCAGCCCGGGACAGGGGGTGGGCACAGATACGCAGTATTTT. The full variable domain, completed using reference TRBV7-9 and TRBJ2-3, is DTGVSQNPRHKITKRGQNVTFRCDPISEHNRLYWYRQTLGQGPEFLTYFQNEAQLEKSRLLSDRFSAERPKGSFSTLEIQRTEQGDSAMYLCASSPGQGVGTDTQYFGPGTRLTVL.

The chain carries TRBV27 and TRBJ1-2, with D uncertain. This CDR3 comprises 14 residues. Per the germline V gene, CDR1 is MNHEY and CDR2 is SMNVEV (reference sequence). V lost 3 bases, J lost 5 bases, and 13 bases lay in between. CDR3 nucleotide sequence: TGTGCCAGCAGTTTTGCGGAAAGTGGATATGGCTACACCTTC. It is translated as CASSFAESGYGYTF.

The gene calls are TRBV4-1 and TRBJ1-2; no definite D call. The V gene's germline CDR1 is MGHRA and CDR2 YSYEKL. The V gene lost 0 bases and the J gene lost 2 bases, with 7 bases spanning the gap. This CDR3 spans 14 amino acids. Written as DNA, the CDR3 is TGCGCCAGCAGCCAAGAGAACAACAACTATGGCTACACCTTC. It codes for CASSQENNNYGYTF.

This chain uses TRBV11-2 with TRBJ2-2; the D is unclear. The CDR3 extends over 14 amino acids. Germline V gives CDR1 SGHAT, CDR2 FQNNGV. V was clipped by 1 base and J by 8 bases, with 11 bases between them. The CDR3 DNA follows: TGTGCCAGCAGCTTAGTCGGCCCATCGGGGGAGCTGTTTTTT. Translating it yields CASSLVGPSGELFF.

The chain couples TRBV27 to TRBJ1-1; 8 nucleotides line up with TRBD1. J gave up 0 bases and V 8 bases, and 2 bases lay outside the gene matches. The CDR3 covers 13 residues. Germline V gene sequence: CDR1 MNHEY, CDR2 SMNVEV (reference sequence). The DNA for the CDR3 is TGTGCCAGCGGGGACAGGCTGAACACTGAAGCTTTCTTT. Residues: CASGDRLNTEAFF.

The chain recombines TRBV5-1 with TRBJ2-2; D might be TRBD1 (6 bases). Trimming took off 2 bases at V and 3 bases at J, with 11 bases between the two ends. This CDR3 is built from 15 residues. Germline loops: CDR1 SGHRS, CDR2 YFSETQ. The CDR3 here is CASSFWGPDTGELFF. In nucleotides, the CDR3 is TGCGCCAGCAGCTTTTGGGGGCCTGACACCGGGGAGCTGTTTTTT. Combining the CDR3 with reference TRBV5-1 and TRBJ2-2 gives the whole variable domain KAGVTQTPRYLIKTRGQQVTLSCSPISGHRSVSWYQQTPGQGLQFLFEYFSETQRNKGNFPGRFSGRQFSNSRSEMNVSTLELGDSALYLCASSFWGPDTGELFFGEGSRLTVL.

This clone was found once. V is TRBV2 and J is TRBJ2-5, with TRBD1 matching 10 bases. The germline V gene has CDR1 SNHLY and CDR2 FYNNEI. Trimming took 6 bases from V and 5 from J; bases not matched to a gene: 3. This CDR3 comprises 13 residues. DNA of the CDR3: TGTGCCAGCAGGGGACAGGGGTTGGAGACCCAGTACTTC. Translated, it gives CASRGQGLETQYF.

This chain uses TRBV27 with TRBJ1-4; no firm D call. The V gene's germline CDR1 is MNHEY and CDR2 SMNVEV (reference sequence). The CDR3 totals 15 residues. Trimming shortened V by 5 bases and J by 0 bases, and 10 bases separated the two germline ends. Written as DNA, the CDR3 is TGTGCCAGCAGTCCGAGGAGAGCAACTAATGAAAAACTGTTTTTT. It codes for CASSPRRATNEKLFF.